This T cell receptor beta chain was found in a study of CD8 T cells in ankylosing spondylitis. Study-level findings and limits: The study looked at matched synovial fluid samples from ankylosing spondylitis patients. Disease-linked clones were reported to be significantly enriched there.

The germline CDR1 and CDR2 sequences are MNHEY and SMNVEV (reference sequence). Trimming removed 5 bases from V and 1 base from J, with 12 bases in between. This CDR3 is 14 amino acids long. There are many counts of this clonotype. What it binds is unknown. TCRdb called the 5' RACE reads again in MiXCR, with one record for every CDR3 protein. The table shows 200,000 or so distinct CDR3 sequences, with roughly 13% occurring only once. The sequencing input was blood, either unsorted or a sorted T cell fraction (not recorded which). This TCR derives from a female donor with ankylosing spondylitis or in good health (not recorded which). The chain recombines TRBV27 with TRBJ2-7, with D perhaps matching TRBD2 (6 bases). The CDR3 DNA sequence: TGTGCCAGCAGTCTACACCTAGCGTCCTACGAGCAGTACTTC. Its translation: CASSLHLASYEQYF.